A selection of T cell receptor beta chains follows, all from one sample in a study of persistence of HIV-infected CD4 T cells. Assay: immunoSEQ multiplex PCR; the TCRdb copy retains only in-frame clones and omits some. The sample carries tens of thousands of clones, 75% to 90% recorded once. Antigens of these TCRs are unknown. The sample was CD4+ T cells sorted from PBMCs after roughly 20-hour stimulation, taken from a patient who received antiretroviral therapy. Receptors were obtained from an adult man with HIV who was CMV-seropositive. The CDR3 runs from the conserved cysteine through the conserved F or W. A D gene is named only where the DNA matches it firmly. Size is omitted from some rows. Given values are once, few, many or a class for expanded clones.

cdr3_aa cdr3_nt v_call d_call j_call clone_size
CASSFRETHYGYTF TGTGCCAGCAGTTTCAGGGAGACCCACTATGGCTACACCTTC TRBV28 . TRBJ1-2 once
CASSLRGSGVGYTF TGTGCCAGCAGCCTACGGGGGAGTGGGGTTGGCTACACCTTC TRBV28 . TRBJ1-2 .
CASSAIGPSYGYTF TGTGCCAGCAGCGCCATTGGTCCGTCCTATGGCTACACCTTC TRBV9 . TRBJ1-2 .
CASSPGLADWNEQFF TGTGCCAGCAGCCCGGGACTAGCGGACTGGAATGAGCAGTTCTTC TRBV5-6 TRBD2 TRBJ2-1 .
CASSGNKIQGADGYTF TGTGCCAGCAGCGGGAATAAGATACAGGGGGCGGATGGCTACACCTTC TRBV21-1 . TRBJ1-2 .
CASSLGGAIDTQYF TGTGCCAGCAGCTTAGGCGGGGCAATAGATACGCAGTATTTT TRBV7-8 . TRBJ2-3 once
CASSYSGTGKYEQYF TGTGCCAGCAGTTACTCCGGGACGGGTAAATACGAGCAGTACTTC TRBV6-5 . TRBJ2-7 .
CASLNRDRFTDTQYF TGTGCCAGCTTGAACCGGGACAGATTCACAGATACGCAGTATTTT TRBV6-5 TRBD1 TRBJ2-3 .
CASSFQRGAPLGTDTQYF TGTGCCAGCAGCTTTCAGCGGGGGGCTCCTTTGGGGACAGATACGCAGTATTTT TRBV13 TRBD2 TRBJ2-3 .
CASRMGQGGGYTF TGTGCCAGCAGGATGGGACAGGGCGGTGGCTACACCTTC TRBV3-1/TRBV3-2 TRBD1 TRBJ1-2 once
CASSQDLRGGNNEQFF TGCGCCAGCAGCCAAGATCTACGTGGGGGCAACAATGAGCAGTTCTTC TRBV4-1 . TRBJ2-1 few
CASSILWVTGNTIYF TGTGCCAGCTCCATCCTGTGGGTGACTGGAAACACCATATATTTT TRBV6-5 . TRBJ1-3 .
CASSQGDSSYEQYF TGCGCCAGCAGTCAAGGGGACAGCTCCTACGAGCAGTACTTC TRBV23-1 TRBD1 TRBJ2-7 .
CASSPRDRALNSPLHF TGTGCCAGCAGCCCCCGGGACAGGGCCTTAAATTCACCCCTCCACTTT TRBV9 TRBD1 TRBJ1-6 few
CASSSRGVSSGANVLTF TGTGCCAGCAGCTCCCGGGGGGTGAGCTCTGGGGCCAACGTCCTGACTTTC TRBV3-1/TRBV3-2 TRBD2 TRBJ2-6 .
CASSSGTSGGYSTDTQYF TGCGCCAGCAGCTCAGGGACTAGCGGGGGGTATAGCACAGATACGCAGTATTTT TRBV5-1 TRBD2 TRBJ2-3 .
CASSSNGVKSEQYF TGTGCCAGCAGCTCGAACGGGGTGAAAAGCGAACAGTACTTC TRBV28 . TRBJ2-7 .
CASSVQELSNQPQHF TGTGCCAGCAGCGTACAGGAATTGAGCAATCAGCCCCAGCATTTT TRBV2 . TRBJ1-5 .
CASSLDGIKGLLGNYGYTF TGTGCCAGCAGCTTGGATGGGATAAAGGGTTTACTAGGCAACTATGGCTACACCTTC TRBV5-6 . TRBJ1-2 .
CASSSRLAGSNLYTQYF TGTGCCAGCAGTTCTCGACTAGCGGGGAGTAATCTATATACGCAGTATTTT TRBV28 TRBD2 TRBJ2-3 .
CASATMENQPQHF TGTGCCAGCGCTACTATGGAGAATCAGCCCCAGCATTTT TRBV6-5 . TRBJ1-5 .
CASSLIGGSTDTQYF TGTGCCAGCAGCTTGATCGGGGGTAGCACAGATACGCAGTATTTT TRBV5-6 . TRBJ2-3 .
CASSRDGRPGNTIYF TGTGCCAGCAGCCGCGACGGGCGTCCCGGAAACACCATATATTTT TRBV6-2/TRBV6-3 . TRBJ1-3 .
CASSLASSYNSPLHF TGTGCCAGCAGCTTGGCCTCCTCCTATAATTCACCCCTCCACTTT TRBV5-6 . TRBJ1-6 .
CASRSTGGGKNIQYF TGTGCCAGCAGGTCGACAGGGGGTGGCAAAAACATTCAGTACTTC TRBV6-6 TRBD1 TRBJ2-4 .
CASSQYGGKDYGYTF TGTGCCAGCAGCCAATACGGGGGGAAGGACTATGGCTACACCTTC TRBV16 . TRBJ1-2 .
CASSLRQNTDTQYF TGTGCCAGCAGCTTGAGGCAAAACACAGATACGCAGTATTTT TRBV5-4 . TRBJ2-3 .
CATSEGRRNQPQHF TGTGCCACCAGTGAGGGACGTCGCAATCAGCCCCAGCATTTT TRBV24-1 . TRBJ1-5 .
CASSQFAGRGLAGELFF TGTGCCAGCAGCCAATTTGCGGGGAGGGGACTTGCCGGGGAGCTGTTTTTT TRBV3-1/TRBV3-2 TRBD2 TRBJ2-2 .
CASSPRTAFNYGYTF TGTGCCAGCAGTCCGAGGACAGCTTTTAACTATGGCTACACCTTC TRBV27 . TRBJ1-2 .
CASSLGPVAYEQYF TGCGCCAGCAGCTTGGGACCTGTCGCCTACGAGCAGTACTTC TRBV5-1 . TRBJ2-7 .
CASSEASGGRTQYF TGTGCCAGCAGTGAGGCTAGCGGGGGGCGTACGCAGTATTTT TRBV6-1 TRBD2 TRBJ2-3 once
CASSSAGLANYGYTF TGTGCCAGCAGCTCTGCTGGGTTAGCTAACTATGGCTACACCTTC TRBV5-8 . TRBJ1-2 .
CASSWGPYNSPLHF TGTGCCAGCAGTTGGGGACCGTATAATTCACCCCTCCACTTT TRBV27 . TRBJ1-6 .
CASSPPAGGGYNEQFF TGTGCCAGCTCACCACCGGCCGGGGGGGGGTACAATGAGCAGTTCTTC TRBV18 TRBD2 TRBJ2-1 .
CASSDRSTKGTEAFF TGTGCCAGCAGTGACCGAAGCACGAAAGGGACTGAAGCTTTCTTT TRBV6-1 . TRBJ1-1 .
CASSLGQQEKLFF TGTGCCAGCAGCTTAGGACAGCAGGAAAAACTGTTTTTT TRBV7-9 . TRBJ1-4 .
CASRFKDREHEQYF TGTGCCAGCAGATTCAAGGACAGGGAACACGAGCAGTACTTC TRBV9 TRBD1 TRBJ2-7 .
CASSPEELAGGIKYF TGCGCCAGCAGCCCGGAAGAGCTAGCGGGGGGTATAAAGTACTTC TRBV5-1 TRBD2 TRBJ2-4 few
CASSFIGGYEQYF TGCGCCAGCAGCTTCATAGGAGGATACGAGCAGTACTTC TRBV5-1 . TRBJ2-7 .
CASSPRDIPAYEQYF TGTGCCAGCAGCCCGCGGGACATACCAGCCTACGAGCAGTACTTC TRBV7-8 . TRBJ2-7 .
CAWKSYEGNRAEAFF TGTGCCTGGAAGTCCTACGAGGGAAATAGGGCTGAAGCTTTCTTT TRBV30 . TRBJ1-1 .
CASSQGGRTEAFF TGTGCCAGCAGCCAGGGGGGGAGGACTGAAGCTTTCTTT TRBV3-1/TRBV3-2 . TRBJ1-1 .
CAARDTTNYGYTF TGTGCCGCGCGGGACACCACTAACTATGGCTACACCTTC TRBV6-1 . TRBJ1-2 once
CASRPTLQGYYGYTF TGTGCCAGCAGGCCTACCCTCCAGGGGTACTATGGCTACACCTTC TRBV6-5 . TRBJ1-2 .
CASSEGGEQFF TGTGCCAGCTCCGAGGGAGGTGAGCAGTTCTTC TRBV12-3/TRBV12-4 . TRBJ2-1 .
CASSRDTYNEQFF TGTGCCAGCAGCCGTGACACTTACAATGAGCAGTTCTTC TRBV12-3/TRBV12-4 . TRBJ2-1 .
CASSNPEGSGAKNIQYF TGTGCCAGCAGCAACCCTGAGGGGAGTGGAGCCAAAAACATTCAGTACTTC TRBV21-1 . TRBJ2-4 .
CAWSADSRQYF TGTGCCTGGAGTGCGGACTCTCGGCAGTACTTC TRBV30 . TRBJ2-7 .
CASSRVSSTDTQYF TGTGCCAGCAGCCGAGTGAGTAGCACAGATACGCAGTATTTT TRBV6-5 . TRBJ2-3 .
CASGRGNEQYF TGTGCCAGCGGCAGGGGCAACGAGCAGTACTTC TRBV6-5 . TRBJ2-7 .
CSGRDRYNEKLFF TGCAGCGGTCGGGACAGATATAATGAAAAACTGTTTTTT TRBV29-1 TRBD1 TRBJ1-4 .
CAIRGVGSGGAGDTQYF TGTGCCATCAGGGGTGTGGGGAGCGGGGGGGCTGGAGATACGCAGTATTTT TRBV10-3 TRBD2 TRBJ2-3 .
CASSLGGRGFTGELFF TGTGCCAGCAGCTTAGGTGGCAGGGGGTTCACCGGGGAGCTGTTTTTT TRBV7-2 TRBD1 TRBJ2-2 .
CASSKDTYGYTF TGTGCCAGCAGTAAGGACACCTATGGCTACACCTTC TRBV2 . TRBJ1-2 .
CASTTTGGASYEQYF TGTGCCAGCACCACTACAGGGGGCGCGTCCTACGAGCAGTACTTC TRBV6-5 TRBD1 TRBJ2-7 .
CASSLNGAPEKLFF TGCGCCAGCAGCTTGAACGGGGCCCCTGAAAAACTGTTTTTT TRBV5-1 . TRBJ1-4 once